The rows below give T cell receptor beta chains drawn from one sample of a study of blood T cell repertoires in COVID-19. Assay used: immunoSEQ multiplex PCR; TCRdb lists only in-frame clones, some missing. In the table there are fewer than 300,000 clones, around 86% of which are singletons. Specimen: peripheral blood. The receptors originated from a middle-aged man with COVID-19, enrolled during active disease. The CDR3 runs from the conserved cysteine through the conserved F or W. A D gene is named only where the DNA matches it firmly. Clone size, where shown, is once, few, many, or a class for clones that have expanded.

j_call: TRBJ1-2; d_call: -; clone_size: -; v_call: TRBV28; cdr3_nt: TGTGCCAGCAGTTTATTCGGGCAGGGGAACTATGGCTACACCTTC; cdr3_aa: CASSLFGQGNYGYTF
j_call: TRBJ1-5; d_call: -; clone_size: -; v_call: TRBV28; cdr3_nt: TGTGCCAGCGCGGAAGGGGGTCATCAGCCCCAGCATTTT; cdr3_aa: CASAEGGHQPQHF
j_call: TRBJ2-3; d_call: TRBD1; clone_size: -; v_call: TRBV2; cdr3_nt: TGTGCCAGCAGGCCCCCGGGACAGGGAGTTTCAGATACGCAGTATTTT; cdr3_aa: CASRPPGQGVSDTQYF
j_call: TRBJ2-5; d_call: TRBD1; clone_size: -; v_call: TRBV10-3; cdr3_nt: TGTGCCATCAGTGGAGCCGGGACAGGGGGCGAGGAGACCCAGTACTTC; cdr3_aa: CAISGAGTGGEETQYF
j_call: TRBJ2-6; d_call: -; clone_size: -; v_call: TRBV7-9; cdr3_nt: TGTGCCAGCAGCCCCCGGACATCTGGGGCCAACGTCCTGACTTTC; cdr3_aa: CASSPRTSGANVLTF
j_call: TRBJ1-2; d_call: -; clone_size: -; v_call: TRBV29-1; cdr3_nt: TGCAGCGTGGGGGGAGGATATGGCTACACCTTC; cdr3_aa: CSVGGGYGYTF
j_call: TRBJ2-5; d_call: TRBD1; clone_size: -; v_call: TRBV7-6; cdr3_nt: TGTGCCAGCAGGGCGGGACAGGCTTTCCAAGAGACCCAGTACTTC; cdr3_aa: CASRAGQAFQETQYF
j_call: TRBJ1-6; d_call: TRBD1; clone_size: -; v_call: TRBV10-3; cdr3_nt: TGTGCCATCAGTGAGTCTCGGGGACAGAATAATTCACCCCTCCACTTT; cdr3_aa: CAISESRGQNNSPLHF
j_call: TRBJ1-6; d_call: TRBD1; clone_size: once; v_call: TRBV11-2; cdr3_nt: TGTGCCAGCAGCCCACGGACAGGGTTTTCACCCCTCCACTTT; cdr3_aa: CASSPRTGFSPLHF
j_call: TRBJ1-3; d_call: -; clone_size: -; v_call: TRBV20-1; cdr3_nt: TGCAGTGCTAGTCCCGAGTGGGAGGGGGGCTCTGGAAACACCATATATTTT; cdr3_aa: CSASPEWEGGSGNTIYF
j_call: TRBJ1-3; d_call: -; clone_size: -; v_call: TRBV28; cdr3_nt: TGTGCCACCGTGATAGGGGGTCCGCCTGGAAACACCATATATTTT; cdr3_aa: CATVIGGPPGNTIYF
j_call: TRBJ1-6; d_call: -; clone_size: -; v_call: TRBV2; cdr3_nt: TGTGCCAGCAGTGAGGGGACGGGGGATAATTCACCCCTCCACTTT; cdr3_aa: CASSEGTGDNSPLHF
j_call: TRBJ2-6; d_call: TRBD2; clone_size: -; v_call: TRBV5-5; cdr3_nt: TGTGCCAGCAGCTTGGAGAGCGGGACCCCCCTGGGAGGGGCCAACGTCCTGACTTTC; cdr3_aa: CASSLESGTPLGGANVLTF
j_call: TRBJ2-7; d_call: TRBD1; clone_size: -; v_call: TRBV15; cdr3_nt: TGTGCCACCAGCAGAGCAGGGACAGGTTTGGAGCAGTACTTC; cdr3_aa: CATSRAGTGLEQYF